This paragraph covers one T cell receptor (beta chain) sequence. The data derive from a study of blood T cell repertoires in COVID-19. Study at large: The United States, Italy and Spain were the sources of the acute and convalescent COVID-19 samples.

Per the authors' pipeline: Quantification of nucleated cells was approximated via reference gene primer amplification. Some clones are missing from TCRdb's copy, which holds only in-frame ones; the method was immunoSEQ multiplex PCR. For V, J and clone size, that table is used; D and trimming come from the DNA. The sample has fewer than 250,000 clones, about 76% seen once. Trimming pared 3 bases from V and 1 base from J, leaving 13 bases between. Germline V gene data show CDR1 as SGDLS and CDR2 as YYNGEE. The CDR3 is made up of 16 amino acids. Allocation to cohorts depended on clinical history reported by the participants.

The chain has TRBV9 and TRBJ2-2; perhaps TRBD1 as D (6 bases). The specimen sequenced was PBMCs or T cells enriched from blood (not recorded which). This clonotype was obtained from a woman aged 50 to 65 with acute COVID-19. The CDR3 region has the DNA TGTGCCAGCAGCGGAACAGGGAGCAAGAACACCGGGGAGCTGTTTTTT. This encodes CASSGTGSKNTGELFF.